The clone carrying this T cell receptor beta chain is classed as medium-sized. Its antigen is unidentified. The data were taken from a study of tumor-infiltrating lymphocytes in localized non-small cell lung cancer. The CDR3 has 13 residues. CDR1 is PRHDT, CDR2 FYEKMQ, per germline (reference sequence). The V and J ends lost 3 bases and 7 bases respectively, with 9 bases between them. Profiling relied on immunoSEQ multiplex PCR, and the TCRdb table lists in-frame clones only, not all of them. The sample lists about 14,000 clones, 70% to 80% occurring once. General study findings and limits: T-cell fraction did not differ between immunotypes IM1 and IM2. Different pieces of the same tissue were used for each assay.

The rearrangement joins TRBV13 to TRBJ2-2; no clear D gene. The origin of this receptor is a human donor with non-small cell lung cancer. The sample comprised lung tumor tissue. The CDR3 nucleotides read TGTGCCAGCAGCTTGAGGCTCGTCGGGGAGCTGTTTTTT. This codes for CASSLRLVGELFF. Combining the CDR3 with reference TRBV13 and TRBJ2-2 gives the whole variable domain AAGVIQSPRHLIKEKRETATLKCYPIPRHDTVYWYQQGPGQDPQFLISFYEKMQSDKGSIPDRFSAQQFSDYHSELNMSSLELGDSALYFCASSLRLVGELFFGEGSRLTVL.